Each of the 32 T cell receptor beta chains below was sequenced from the same sample in a study of type 1 and type 2 diabetes patients. PCR was run on genomic DNA. Amplification of the beta chain CDR3 used 30 forward and 13 reverse multiplex primers. TCRdb reprocessed the multiplex PCR reads with MiXCR, giving one entry per CDR3 protein. The sample contains more than 250,000 distinct CDR3 sequences, 40% to 50% of which appear only once. Source material: peripheral blood mononuclear cells (PBMCs). Receptor source: a man younger than 35 with type 2 diabetes.

This clonotype has more than one count but fewer than ten. The gene calls are TRBV28 and TRBJ2-3; tentatively, D is TRBD1 (6 bases). The CDR3 contains 13 residues. The V end lost 8 bases, the J end lost 12 bases, and 21 bases lay between the germline ends. CDR1 and CDR2 (germline): MDHEN, SYDVKM. The CDR3 spells CASLRVRGSPQYF. In nucleotides, the CDR3 is TGTGCCAGCTTACGGGTCAGGGGTAGTCCTCAGTATTTT.

The genes are TRBV7-9 and TRBJ2-2; D perhaps matches TRBD2 (5 bases). Germline V CDR1 and CDR2: SEHNR, FQNEAQ (reference sequence). Trimming removed 5 bases at V and 4 bases at J, with 17 bases between. The CDR3 runs to 16 residues. CDR3 DNA sequence: TGTGCCAGCAGCCCGAGCGATGCTCTAGCCACCGGGGAGCTGTTTTTT. This translates into CASSPSDALATGELFF.

The chain carries TRBV20-1 and TRBJ1-6; no definite D call. The CDR3 consists of 15 residues. The germline V gene has CDR1 DFQATT and CDR2 SNEGSKA (reference sequence). The V end lost 1 base, the J end lost 7 bases, and 14 bases lay between the germline ends. The CDR3 here is CSARAVLAGNSPLHF. DNA for the CDR3: TGCAGTGCTAGAGCCGTGTTAGCTGGGAATTCACCCCTCCACTTT.

V is TRBV12-3 or TRBV12-4 and J is TRBJ1-2; TRBD1 matches at 7 bases. This CDR3 has 12 amino acids. The trim removed 6 bases at V and 8 bases at J, leaving 6 bases unmatched. CDR3 loop: CASRDTGEGYTF. CDR3 nucleotide sequence: TGTGCCAGCAGAGACACAGGGGAGGGCTACACCTTC.

Written as DNA, the CDR3 is TGTGCCAGCAGCCAAAGGGGTCTTGTTGAAGCTTTCTTT. The encoded protein is CASSQRGLVEAFF. The rearrangement links TRBV14 to TRBJ1-1; perhaps TRBD1 as D (5 bases). V was trimmed by 2 bases and J by 7 bases, leaving 11 bases between them. This CDR3 spans 13 amino acids. Per the germline V gene, CDR1 is SGHDN and CDR2 is FVKESK.

This sequence joins TRBV27 and TRBJ2-5; the match to TRBD1 covers 7 bases. This CDR3 is 14 amino acids long. Germline V gives CDR1 MNHEY, CDR2 SMNVEV (reference sequence). V lost 6 bases, J lost 8 bases, and 12 bases stayed unmatched. The CDR3 DNA sequence: TGTGCCAGCAGACGACAGGGCCAGCAGGATACCCAGTACTTC. This sequence encodes CASRRQGQQDTQYF.

This clonotype is a singleton in its sample. The chain carries TRBV7-3 and TRBJ2-3; D call uncertain. This CDR3 is built from 13 residues. Deletions cut 8 bases from V and 2 bases from J, with 11 bases between. Germline-derived CDR1 and CDR2 are SGHTA and FQGTGA. The DNA of the CDR3 is TGTGCCAGCGGAATTCTTGCCACAGATACGCAGTATTTT. Residues: CASGILATDTQYF.

The chain links TRBV25-1 to TRBJ2-1; D may be TRBD2 (5 bases). CDR1 is MGHDK and CDR2 is SYGVNS in the germline V gene. Trimming left V 6 bases short and J 12 bases short, with 15 bases between. The CDR3 has 12 residues. The CDR3 DNA is TGTGCCAGCAGCTCTGGCGGGCTGGGGCAGTTCTTC. Translated: CASSSGGLGQFF.

The chain recombines TRBV10-3 with TRBJ2-1; maybe TRBD2 (6 bases). CDR1 and CDR2 from the germline V gene are ENHRY and SYGVKD. The CDR3 has 14 residues. V shed 0 bases and J shed 5 bases, with 8 bases lying between them. The CDR3 is CAISESGSNNEQFF. The CDR3 DNA reads TGTGCCATCAGTGAGTCCGGGAGCAACAATGAGCAGTTCTTC.

The genes are TRBV15 and TRBJ1-1; 11 nucleotides line up with TRBD1. CDR3 length: 15 residues. V was pared by 1 base and J by 7 bases, with 5 bases of the junction left unmatched. The V gene's germline CDR1 is LNHNV and CDR2 YYDKDF (reference sequence). The CDR3 nucleotides are TGTGCCACCAGCAGAGCTCGGGGACAGGGGGTTGAAGCTTTCTTT. Translated, it gives CATSRARGQGVEAFF.

The chain links TRBV7-3 to TRBJ2-3; TRBD2 aligns across 11 bases. Trimming cost V 5 bases and J 1 base; bases outside gene matches: 20. This CDR3 has 21 amino acids. Germline-derived CDR1 and CDR2 are SGHTA and FQGTGA. The CDR3 coding sequence is TGTGCCAGCAGCCTTCCGGGACCGAGGGGACTAGCGGCTTGGGGCACAGATACGCAGTATTTT. It translates to CASSLPGPRGLAAWGTDTQYF. The full variable domain, completed using reference TRBV7-3 and TRBJ2-3, is GAGVSQTPSNKVTEKGKYVELRCDPISGHTALYWYRQSLGQGPEFLIYFQGTGAADDSGLPNDRFFAVRPEGSVSTLKIQRTERGDSAVYLCASSLPGPRGLAAWGTDTQYFGPGTRLTVL.

As concerns this clonotype: The junction departs from the called germline gene at one end, perhaps through a read error. The chain carries TRBV2 and TRBJ1-5; D might be TRBD1 (5 bases). Germline V lookup: CDR1 SNHLY, CDR2 FYNNEI. This CDR3 has 14 amino acids. Here the CDR3 DNA reads TGTGCCATCAGTAAGGTGGGGGGCAATCAGCCCCAGCATTTT. This sequence encodes CAISKVGGNQPQHF. Based on the CDR3 plus reference TRBV2 and TRBJ1-5, the full variable domain is EPEVTQTPSHQVTQMGQEVILRCVPISNHLYFYWYRQILGQKVEFLVSFYNNEISEKSEIFDDQFSVERPDGSNFTLKIRSTKLEDSAMYFCAISKVGGNQPQHFGDGTRLSIL.

In its sample, this clonotype was seen many times. The rearrangement links TRBV25-1 to TRBJ2-7; D is perhaps TRBD1 (6 bases). Germline V gene lookup returns CDR1 MGHDK and CDR2 SYGVNS. The V gene lost 3 bases and the J gene lost 4 bases, with 19 bases spanning the gap. There are 16 residues in the CDR3. The CDR3 sequence is CASSDWTASRKYEQYF. In nucleotides, the CDR3 is TGTGCCAGCAGTGATTGGACAGCCAGTCGGAAATACGAGCAGTACTTC.

The V call is TRBV2, the J call TRBJ2-4; TRBD1 matches at 8 bases. Losses at the gene ends were 5 bases for V and 5 bases for J; bases not matched to a gene: 5. Germline values: CDR1 SNHLY, CDR2 FYNNEI. The CDR3 spans 14 residues. This CDR3 is CASSPPTGENIQYF. For the CDR3, the DNA is TGTGCCAGCAGTCCACCGACAGGGGAAAACATTCAGTACTTC. Filled out from reference TRBV2 and TRBJ2-4, the complete variable domain reads EPEVTQTPSHQVTQMGQEVILRCVPISNHLYFYWYRQILGQKVEFLVSFYNNEISEKSEIFDDQFSVERPDGSNFTLKIRSTKLEDSAMYFCASSPPTGENIQYFGAGTRLSVL.

The chain combines TRBV6-5 with TRBJ1-6, with D possibly being TRBD1 (6 bases). This CDR3 is 14 amino acids long. V was pared by 8 bases and J by 9 bases, with 17 bases between. Germline V CDR1 and CDR2: MNHEY, SVGAGI. DNA for the CDR3: TGTGCCAGCCCCTTTATGGCAGGGGCTTCACCCCTCCACTTT. As protein: CASPFMAGASPLHF.

This clonotype was seen ten or more times. This chain joins TRBV7-6 and TRBJ2-7; D is uncertain. Germline CDR1 and CDR2: SGHVS and FNYEAQ. The CDR3 runs to 13 residues. V was trimmed by 5 bases and J by 1 base, leaving 9 bases between them. For the CDR3, the DNA is TGTGCCAGCAGCCACGACTTGTCCTACGAGCAGTACTTC. Its protein product is CASSHDLSYEQYF.

The chain combines TRBV9 with TRBJ1-6, with D uncertain. Looked up from germline, CDR1 is SGDLS and CDR2 is YYNGEE. The CDR3 has 16 residues. V lost 0 bases and J lost 6, with 13 bases in between. CDR3 amino acids: CASSVGSGYRNSPLHF. The DNA for the CDR3 is TGTGCCAGCAGCGTAGGTTCGGGGTATCGTAATTCACCCCTCCACTTT. Filled out from reference TRBV9 and TRBJ1-6, the complete variable domain reads DSGVTQTPKHLITATGQRVTLRCSPRSGDLSVYWYQQSLDQGLQFLIQYYNGEERAKGNILERFSAQQFPDLHSELNLSSLELGDSALYFCASSVGSGYRNSPLHFGNGTRLTVT.

The chain couples TRBV19 to TRBJ1-2, with a weak D call TRBD1 (5 bases). This CDR3 has 15 amino acids. Trimming took 3 bases from V and 2 from J, leaving 13 bases between them. Germline V lookup: CDR1 LNHDA, CDR2 SQIVND (reference sequence). In DNA, the CDR3 is TGTGCCAGTAGTATCGGGGCAGGAACCAACTATGGCTACACCTTC. It yields the protein CASSIGAGTNYGYTF. Together with reference TRBV19 and TRBJ1-2, the CDR3 gives the full variable domain: DGGITQSPKYLFRKEGQNVTLSCEQNLNHDAMYWYRQDPGQGLRLIYYSQIVNDFQKGDIAEGYSVSREKKESFPLTVTSAQKNPTAFYLCASSIGAGTNYGYTFGSGTRLTVV.

This clonotype came up a few times. V gene TRBV5-4 combines with J gene TRBJ1-2; a possible D gene is TRBD1 (5 bases). This CDR3 spans 15 amino acids. V shed 3 bases and J shed 4 bases, with 16 bases lying between them. Germline values: CDR1 SGHNT, CDR2 YYREEE (reference sequence). CDR3 protein: CASSWGRQAGYGYTF. DNA of the CDR3: TGTGCCAGCAGCTGGGGCCGGCAGGCAGGCTATGGCTACACCTTC.

This chain connects TRBV4-1 to TRBJ2-7; D possibly matches TRBD1 or TRBD2 (5 bases each). The CDR3 totals 16 residues. Germline V gene lookup returns CDR1 MGHRA and CDR2 YSYEKL. V was clipped by 2 bases and J by 1 base, with 15 bases between them. DNA for the CDR3: TGCGCCAGCAGCCAATTTCCGGGACCGGGGTCCTACGAGCAGTACTTC. It encodes CASSQFPGPGSYEQYF.

The CDR3 loop reads CASSYEGGRNTEAFF. The CDR3 bases are TGTGCCAGCAGTTATGAGGGGGGCAGGAACACTGAAGCTTTCTTT. This chain uses TRBV6-5 with TRBJ1-1; tentatively, D is TRBD1 (6 bases). CDR1 is MNHEY, CDR2 SVGAGI, per germline. The V gene lost 3 bases and the J gene lost 1 base, with 12 bases spanning the gap. The CDR3 spans 15 residues.

This chain connects TRBV7-8 to TRBJ2-5; the match to TRBD1 covers 7 bases. Trimming removed 5 bases from V and 5 bases from J; junction bases left unmatched: 11. In germline, CDR1 is SGHVS, CDR2 FQNEAQ. The CDR3 runs to 15 residues. CDR3 region: CASSRTQGMGETQYF. In DNA, the CDR3 is TGTGCCAGCAGCCGAACACAGGGGATGGGGGAGACCCAGTACTTC.

The V gene is TRBV12-3 or TRBV12-4, the J gene TRBJ2-1; the D is unclear. This CDR3 region has 13 residues. Trimming stripped 5 bases from V and 13 bases from J, with 18 bases between. Here the CDR3 DNA reads TGTGCCAGCAGTAAGGGCGCGCAAGAGACCCAGTTCTTC. Translated: CASSKGAQETQFF.

This chain connects TRBV19 to TRBJ1-1; a weak D match, TRBD1 (6 bases). V shed 3 bases and J shed 5 bases, with 13 bases lying between them. CDR1 LNHDA and CDR2 SQIVND come from the germline V gene (reference sequence). CDR3 size: 14 residues. The DNA of the CDR3 is TGTGCCAGTAGTATGGGGGGCGGCGGTACTGAAGCTTTCTTT. Translating it yields CASSMGGGGTEAFF.

The rearrangement uses TRBV30 and TRBJ2-7; 7 positions match TRBD2. The germline gives CDR1 GTSNPN, CDR2 SVGIG (reference sequence). The length of the CDR3 is 13 residues. With V trimmed by 5 bases and J by 6 bases, 10 bases remained unmatched. CDR3 residues: CAWGGGGNFEQYF. The CDR3 DNA reads as TGTGCCTGGGGTGGGGGGGGAAACTTCGAGCAGTACTTC.

The chain links TRBV19 to TRBJ2-3, with TRBD2 matching 7 bases. CDR1 is LNHDA and CDR2 is SQIVND in the germline V gene (reference sequence). The V segment lost 3 bases and the J segment 2 bases; nucleotides outside the gene matches: 5. CDR3 length: 15 amino acids. The chain's CDR3 is CASSMGGYPTDTQYF. The CDR3 DNA is TGTGCCAGTAGTATGGGGGGGTATCCCACAGATACGCAGTATTTT.

This chain uses TRBV28 with TRBJ2-2, with D perhaps matching TRBD1 (5 bases). CDR3 size: 18 residues. The germline gives CDR1 MDHEN, CDR2 SYDVKM. V lost 7 bases, J lost 2 bases, and 23 bases lay in between. The CDR3 spells CASTLGQGRQSNTGELFF. For the CDR3, the DNA is TGTGCCAGCACTCTAGGGCAGGGCCGCCAATCTAACACCGGGGAGCTGTTTTTT. The variable domain in full, with the rest retrieved from reference TRBV28 and TRBJ2-2, is DVKVTQSSRYLVKRTGEKVFLECVQDMDHENMFWYRQDPGLGLRLIYFSYDVKMKEKGDIPEGYSVSREKKERFSLILESASTNQTSMYLCASTLGQGRQSNTGELFFGEGSRLTVL.

The chain couples TRBV12-5 to TRBJ2-3, with D possibly being TRBD2 (6 bases). The CDR3 consists of 12 residues. The germline V gene has CDR1 LGHNT and CDR2 FRNRAP. CDR3 loop: CASTSPTDTQYF. For the CDR3, the DNA is TGTGCCAGTACTAGCCCCACAGATACGCAGTATTTT. Drawing the rest from reference TRBV12-5 and TRBJ2-3, the complete variable domain is DARVTQTPRHKVTEMGQEVTMRCQPILGHNTVFWYRQTMMQGLELLAYFRNRAPLDDSGMPKDRFSAEMPDATLATLKIQPSEPRDSAVYFCASTSPTDTQYFGPGTRLTVL.

This clonotype showed up just a few times. V is TRBV7-2 and J is TRBJ1-6; D may be TRBD1 (5 bases). This CDR3 contains 15 residues. Per germline, CDR1 SGHTA and CDR2 FQGNSA. V lost 5 bases, J lost 9 bases, and 17 bases lay in between. CDR3 in DNA: TGTGCCAGCAGCCCCACTCGGGACGTCAGTTCACCCCTCCACTTT. It yields the protein CASSPTRDVSSPLHF.

The chain carries TRBV2 and TRBJ2-3; D remains ambiguous. Germline CDR1 is SNHLY and CDR2 is FYNNEI. The CDR3 loop spans 15 amino acids. Between the trimmed V and J ends, which lost 7 bases and 3 bases, there was a span of 17 bases. CDR3 region: CASKYGPATTDTQYF. The CDR3 region has the DNA TGTGCCAGCAAATACGGCCCAGCAACAACAGATACGCAGTATTTT.

V and J are TRBV7-3 and TRBJ2-3; D uncertain. The CDR3 has 12 residues. Germline V CDR1 and CDR2: SGHTA, FQGTGA. The ends were cut back, 2 bases at V and 4 bases at J, with 4 bases in the middle. The CDR3 DNA follows: TGTGCCAGCAGCTTACGATCAGATACGCAGTATTTT. Translation: CASSLRSDTQYF. The full variable domain, completed using reference TRBV7-3 and TRBJ2-3, is GAGVSQTPSNKVTEKGKYVELRCDPISGHTALYWYRQSLGQGPEFLIYFQGTGAADDSGLPNDRFFAVRPEGSVSTLKIQRTERGDSAVYLCASSLRSDTQYFGPGTRLTVL.

There are many counts of this clonotype. The CDR3 loop is CAISEDGMNTEAFF. The CDR3 coding sequence is TGTGCCATCAGTGAGGACGGAATGAACACTGAAGCTTTCTTT. V usage is TRBV10-3 and J usage is TRBJ1-1; D gene unclear. The V end lost 2 bases, the J end lost 0 bases, and 7 bases lay between the germline ends. Germline assignment: CDR1 ENHRY and CDR2 SYGVKD. This CDR3 has 14 amino acids.